These 21 T cell receptor beta chains were all obtained from the same sample, sequenced in a study of cytomegalovirus exposure and HLA in healthy donors. This PCR relied on a set of 60 Vbeta primers and 13 Jbeta primers. Libraries were prepared by immunoSEQ multiplex PCR; TCRdb keeps only in-frame clonotypes and omits some of them. Seen here are approximately 210,000 clones, roughly 80% observed once, and the top ten hold nearly 0.4%. The sequencing input was PBMCs. Source of these receptors: a male donor in good health and CMV-seropositive.

This clone was seen only once. This chain connects TRBV19 to TRBJ2-3; tentative D call: TRBD2 (6 bases). This CDR3 comprises 14 residues. The germline gives CDR1 LNHDA, CDR2 SQIVND (reference sequence). Trimming took off 8 bases at V and 5 bases at J, with 17 bases between the two ends. The CDR3: CASLNGDFGDTQYF. CDR3 DNA: TGTGCCAGTCTAAATGGGGACTTTGGAGATACGCAGTATTTT. Full variable domain (rest looked up from reference TRBV19 and TRBJ2-3): DGGITQSPKYLFRKEGQNVTLSCEQNLNHDAMYWYRQDPGQGLRLIYYSQIVNDFQKGDIAEGYSVSREKKESFPLTVTSAQKNPTAFYLCASLNGDFGDTQYFGPGTRLTVL.

The chain combines TRBV30 with TRBJ2-1; 9 nucleotides match TRBD2. This CDR3 region has 14 residues. V shed 2 bases and J 8 bases; nucleotides not matched to a gene: 7. From germline, CDR1 is GTSNPN and CDR2 SVGIG (reference sequence). CDR3 coding DNA: TGTGCCTGGAGTCGGAGCGGGAGGTATGATGAGCAGTTCTTC. Amino acids: CAWSRSGRYDEQFF.

The chain is built from TRBV5-4 and TRBJ2-3; D possibly corresponds to TRBD1 (5 bases). This CDR3 has 15 amino acids. The germline V gene encodes CDR1 SGHNT and CDR2 YYREEE (reference sequence). The V end lost 0 bases, the J end lost 0 bases, and 8 bases lay between the germline ends. CDR3 region: CASSLDRKSTDTQYF. In DNA, the CDR3 is TGTGCCAGCAGCTTGGACAGGAAGAGCACAGATACGCAGTATTTT.

This sequence joins TRBV7-9 and TRBJ1-1; D gene unclear. Germline lookup yields CDR1 SEHNR and CDR2 FQNEAQ (reference sequence). The V gene lost 0 bases and the J gene lost 1 base, with 9 bases spanning the gap. This CDR3 contains 15 residues. CDR3 in DNA: TGTGCCAGCAGCTTAGCGGAGGGCTCGAACACTGAAGCTTTCTTT. This translates into CASSLAEGSNTEAFF.

This clone was observed a few times. V gene TRBV4-1 combines with J gene TRBJ1-4; possible D gene TRBD1, 5 bases. V was pared by 7 bases and J by 4 bases, with 10 bases between. CDR3 length: 13 residues. Germline CDR1 and CDR2: MGHRA and YSYEKL. The CDR3 protein is CASTRQLNEKLFF. The CDR3 coding sequence is TGCGCCAGCACCAGACAGCTTAATGAAAAACTGTTTTTT.

V gene TRBV11-1 combines with J gene TRBJ1-1; 9 bases fit TRBD1. This CDR3 is built from 14 residues. The trim removed 6 bases at V and 4 bases at J, leaving 6 bases unmatched. CDR1 and CDR2 from the germline V gene are SGHAT and FQDESV (reference sequence). CDR3 loop: CASSYGTGLTEAFF. For the CDR3, the DNA is TGTGCCAGCAGTTATGGGACAGGGCTCACTGAAGCTTTCTTT.

The chain has TRBV4-1 and TRBJ2-2; 7 nucleotides line up with TRBD2. In germline, CDR1 is MGHRA, CDR2 YSYEKL. The CDR3 loop spans 16 amino acids. Germline trimming cut 0 bases from V and 5 bases from J; bases unmatched to any gene: 6. The CDR3, as DNA: TGCGCCAGCAGCCAAGATTGGAGCGGGGATACCGGGGAGCTGTTTTTT. It is translated as CASSQDWSGDTGELFF.

This chain uses TRBV6-5 with TRBJ2-2; D might be TRBD1 (5 bases). Trimming stripped 6 bases from V and 4 bases from J, with 9 bases between. This CDR3 is built from 13 residues. Looked up from germline, CDR1 is MNHEY and CDR2 is SVGAGI. The CDR3 coding sequence is TGTGCCAGCAGGACAGATTTCACCGGGGAGCTGTTTTTT. This gives the protein CASRTDFTGELFF.

This clone was seen only once. The chain uses TRBV25-1 and TRBJ1-2; perhaps TRBD1 as D (5 bases). The CDR3 is 16 amino acids. V was trimmed by 2 bases and J by 2 bases, leaving 15 bases between them. Per the germline V gene, CDR1 is MGHDK and CDR2 is SYGVNS. For the CDR3, the DNA is TGTGCCAGCAGTGAAACACGGGGGGGTACCAACTATGGCTACACCTTC. This sequence encodes CASSETRGGTNYGYTF.

About this clone: The sample has other DNA sequences that encode this CDR3 too. The rearrangement uses TRBV11-2 and TRBJ1-5; no clear D gene. The CDR3 spans 17 residues. Trimming left V 4 bases short and J 1 base short, with 17 bases between. Looked up from germline, CDR1 is SGHAT and CDR2 is FQNNGV. CDR3 in amino acids: CASSSGLGSISNQPQHF. DNA of the CDR3: TGTGCCAGCAGCTCCGGCCTGGGCTCCATAAGCAATCAGCCCCAGCATTTT.

The genes are TRBV4-2 and TRBJ2-1, with 10 bases fitting TRBD2. The CDR3 length is 15 residues. Germline assignment: CDR1 LGHNA and CDR2 YNFKEQ. The V and J ends lost 5 bases and 0 bases, in that order; junction bases with no gene match: 1. The CDR3 loop reads CASSSSGSSYNEQFF. CDR3 bases: TGTGCCAGCAGCTCTAGCGGGAGCTCCTACAATGAGCAGTTCTTC.

The gene calls are TRBV11-2 and TRBJ2-7; 9 bases map to TRBD1. Germline V gene sequence: CDR1 SGHAT, CDR2 FQNNGV. This CDR3 is built from 15 residues. With 3 bases clipped from V and 1 base from J, the junction kept 4 bases outside the gene matches. The DNA of the CDR3 is TGTGCCAGCAGCTTTCAGGACAGGGGATCCTACGAGCAGTACTTC. Encoded protein: CASSFQDRGSYEQYF.

V is TRBV9 and J is TRBJ2-3, with a tentative D call TRBD2 (6 bases). Looked up from germline, CDR1 is SGDLS and CDR2 is YYNGEE. The CDR3 loop spans 15 amino acids. Trimming removed 4 bases at V and 5 bases at J, with 17 bases between. The CDR3: CASSTRGGSGDTQYF. CDR3 bases: TGTGCCAGCAGCACAAGAGGAGGGAGTGGAGATACGCAGTATTTT.

This clone was seen a handful of times. The V gene is TRBV7-3, the J gene TRBJ2-1; 8 bases map to TRBD2. Germline V gene sequence: CDR1 SGHTA, CDR2 FQGTGA. CDR3 length equals 15 residues. After removal of 3 bases from V and 3 bases from J, the junction contained 4 bases not matched to a gene. The chain's CDR3 is CASSFEAGVYNEQFF. As DNA, the CDR3 is TGTGCCAGCAGCTTTGAAGCGGGAGTCTACAATGAGCAGTTCTTC.

The chain joins TRBV19 to TRBJ1-5, with 7 bases fitting TRBD1. With V trimmed by 6 bases and J by 1 base, 12 bases remained unmatched. The CDR3 has 17 residues. Germline V gene data show CDR1 as LNHDA and CDR2 as SQIVND (reference sequence). CDR3 sequence reads: CASSRPDRVGSNQPQHF. CDR3 DNA sequence: TGTGCCAGTAGCCGTCCCGACAGGGTAGGGAGCAATCAGCCCCAGCATTTT.

The chain has TRBV5-5 and TRBJ2-7; 7 positions match TRBD1. This CDR3 is 14 amino acids long. The germline V gene has CDR1 SGHKS and CDR2 YYEKEE (reference sequence). Trimming at V came to 0 bases and at J to 4 bases, leaving 4 bases not matched to a gene. CDR3 bases: TGTGCCAGCAGCTTGGACAGGGGTCATTACGAGCAGTACTTC. This sequence encodes CASSLDRGHYEQYF.

The chain combines TRBV2 with TRBJ1-6; the D is unclear. The CDR3 has 12 residues. The V gene's germline CDR1 is SNHLY and CDR2 FYNNEI. The ends were cut back, 5 bases at V and 10 bases at J, with 9 bases in the middle. The CDR3 nucleotides are TGTGCCAGCAGTACGGAGGCATCACCCCTCCACTTT. Translation gives CASSTEASPLHF.

This sequence joins TRBV6-6 and TRBJ1-5; D not certain. The CDR3 spans 12 residues. The V gene's germline CDR1 is MNHNY and CDR2 SVGAGI (reference sequence). The CDR3 sequence: CASGEAGQPQHF. The CDR3 region has the DNA TGTGCTAGCGGGGAGGCGGGCCAGCCCCAGCATTTT.

This chain joins TRBV5-1 and TRBJ2-5, with 10 bases lining up with TRBD1. V lost 0 bases and J lost 5; bases outside the gene matches: 7. Germline V gene sequence: CDR1 SGHRS, CDR2 YFSETQ. There are 16 residues in the CDR3. The CDR3 loop is CASSLGSGQGSETQYF. As DNA, the CDR3 is TGCGCCAGCAGCTTGGGATCGGGACAGGGGTCCGAGACCCAGTACTTC. Full variable domain (outside the CDR3, taken from reference TRBV5-1 and TRBJ2-5): KAGVTQTPRYLIKTRGQQVTLSCSPISGHRSVSWYQQTPGQGLQFLFEYFSETQRNKGNFPGRFSGRQFSNSRSEMNVSTLELGDSALYLCASSLGSGQGSETQYFGPGTRLLVL.

The CDR3 is CASSRQGLAGGIYEQYF. The CDR3 DNA reads as TGTGCCAGCAGCCGCCAGGGACTAGCGGGAGGGATCTACGAGCAGTACTTC. The V gene is TRBV11-2, the J gene TRBJ2-7; 16 bases map to TRBD2. CDR3 length equals 17 residues. Germline V gene lookup returns CDR1 SGHAT and CDR2 FQNNGV. Germline trimming cut 5 bases from V and 3 bases from J; bases unmatched to any gene: 7.

Only a few counts were recorded for this clone. The J gene is TRBJ1-4, the V gene TRBV4-2, with 7 bases fitting TRBD1. Germline loops: CDR1 LGHNA, CDR2 YNFKEQ. V dropped 0 bases and J dropped 7; count of bases not matched to a gene: 11. The CDR3 has 17 residues. CDR3 sequence: CASSQEFFQGEGEKLFF. The CDR3, as DNA: TGTGCCAGCAGCCAAGAGTTCTTCCAGGGGGAAGGTGAAAAACTGTTTTTT.